A selection of T cell receptor beta chains follows, all from one sample in a study of blood T cell repertoires in COVID-19. Sequencing was performed with immunoSEQ multiplex PCR; in TCRdb, only in-frame clones are kept and a portion is missing. The sample lists under 200,000 clones, approximately 88% occurring once. Sample: PBMCs or T cells enriched from blood (not recorded which). The receptors derive from a woman aged 60-75 years who had recovered from COVID-19. Each CDR3 is given with its conserved first and last residue. The D gene is left open where the match is weak. Part of the rows lack a size; the others show once, few, many or a class for expanded clones.

j_gene | abundance | v_gene | d_gene | len | CDR3aa | CDR3nt
TRBJ2-1 | - | TRBV18 | TRBD1 | 16 | CASSPPTGGLVNEQFF | TGTGCCAGCTCACCGCCGACAGGGGGCTTGGTAAATGAGCAGTTCTTC
TRBJ2-3 | once | TRBV7-6 | - | 14 | CASSPRSSTDTQYF | TGTGCCAGCAGCCCGAGAAGTTCCACAGATACGCAGTATTTT
TRBJ1-5 | - | TRBV29-1 | - | 13 | CSVADRYDQPQHF | TGCAGCGTTGCGGACAGATACGATCAGCCCCAGCATTTT
TRBJ1-6 | - | TRBV6-5 | TRBD1 | 14 | CASSYRQGNSPLHF | TGTGCCAGCAGTTATAGACAGGGGAATTCACCCCTCCACTTT
TRBJ1-2 | - | TRBV6-5 | - | 14 | CASRFPGHPYGYTF | TGTGCCAGCAGATTTCCAGGACACCCCTATGGCTACACCTTC
TRBJ2-1 | - | TRBV7-6 | TRBD2 | 15 | CASMQSGGGRNEQFF | TGTGCCAGCATGCAGAGCGGGGGGGGTCGGAATGAGCAGTTCTTC
TRBJ1-2 | - | TRBV28 | TRBD1 | 18 | CASSHSRTGGGTNYGYTF | TGTGCCAGCAGTCACTCTAGGACAGGGGGCGGAACTAACTATGGCTACACCTTC
TRBJ2-5 | once | TRBV9 | TRBD2 | 15 | CASSVIAGPQETQYF | TGTGCCAGCAGCGTAATAGCGGGGCCGCAAGAGACCCAGTACTTC
TRBJ2-1 | - | TRBV7-2 | - | 15 | CASSSTGQSYNEQFF | TGTGCCAGCAGCTCTACGGGACAATCCTACAATGAGCAGTTCTTC
TRBJ2-7 | - | TRBV10-1 | - | 14 | CASSEGQRSYEQYF | TGCGCCAGCAGTGAGGGACAACGATCCTACGAGCAGTACTTC
TRBJ1-3 | - | TRBV30 | - | 16 | CAWSVPPLGAGNTIYF | TGTGCCTGGAGTGTACCGCCACTGGGCGCGGGAAACACCATATATTTT
TRBJ2-7 | - | TRBV11-2 | - | 16 | CASSFDTGPPGNEQYF | TGTGCCAGCAGCTTCGACACAGGGCCCCCGGGAAACGAGCAGTACTTC
TRBJ2-3 | - | TRBV9 | - | 14 | CASSVDPSKDTQYF | TGTGCCAGCAGCGTAGACCCCTCTAAGGATACGCAGTATTTT
TRBJ1-5 | - | TRBV7-9 | - | 14 | CASSPGRSGQPQHF | TGTGCCAGCAGCCCAGGGAGGTCCGGTCAGCCCCAGCATTTT
TRBJ2-7 | - | TRBV4-1 | - | 13 | CASSQFVQYEQYF | TGCGCCAGCAGCCAATTTGTGCAGTACGAGCAGTACTTC
TRBJ1-1 | - | TRBV5-1 | TRBD1 | 13 | CASSATGDGEAFF | TGCGCCAGCAGCGCTACAGGGGACGGTGAAGCTTTCTTT
TRBJ2-3 | - | TRBV28 | TRBD1 | 14 | CASSSGTGVDTQYF | TGTGCCAGCAGTTCCGGGACAGGGGTAGATACGCAGTATTTT
TRBJ1-5 | - | TRBV4-2 | TRBD1 | 16 | CASSQEAGQAYQPQHF | TGTGCCAGCAGCCAAGAGGCGGGACAGGCTTATCAGCCCCAGCATTTT
TRBJ2-1 | few | TRBV7-9 | TRBD2 | 15 | CASSTGLAGGHEQFF | TGTGCCAGCAGCACAGGACTAGCGGGAGGCCATGAGCAGTTCTTC
TRBJ2-3 | - | TRBV9 | - | 13 | CASSDGSPDTQYF | TGTGCCAGCAGCGACGGTAGTCCAGATACGCAGTATTTT
TRBJ2-4 | - | TRBV5-8 | - | 14 | CASSFRPRLDIQYF | TGTGCCAGCAGCTTCAGGCCCCGGTTGGACATTCAGTACTTC
TRBJ2-3 | - | TRBV7-6 | - | 17 | CASSLGSLATSTDTQYF | TGTGCCAGCAGCTTAGGGTCTCTAGCGACTAGCACAGATACGCAGTATTTT
TRBJ2-7 | - | TRBV5-8 | TRBD2 | 15 | CASSVSGGPSRTQYF | TGTGCCAGCAGCGTTAGCGGGGGCCCCAGTAGGACGCAGTACTTC
TRBJ1-1 | - | TRBV11-2 | - | 13 | CASSLRRATEAFF | TGTGCCAGCAGCTTACGCAGGGCCACTGAAGCTTTCTTT
TRBJ1-1 | - | TRBV19 | TRBD1 | 14 | CASAYRGIIGEAFF | TGTGCCAGTGCCTACAGGGGAATAATCGGTGAAGCTTTCTTT
TRBJ2-1 | - | TRBV5-1 | - | 15 | CASSLGGTAYNEQFF | TGCGCCAGCAGCTTGGGCGGGACCGCATACAATGAGCAGTTCTTC
TRBJ2-4 | - | TRBV29-1 | - | 15 | CSVEISGLAKNIQYF | TGCAGCGTTGAAATATCAGGTCTAGCCAAAAACATTCAGTACTTC
TRBJ1-1 | - | TRBV18 | - | 16 | CASSPIHPAADTEAFF | TGTGCCAGCTCACCGATCCACCCGGCGGCAGACACTGAAGCTTTCTTT
TRBJ2-5 | - | TRBV6-5 | - | 14 | CASISQGSGKTQYF | TGTGCCAGCATTTCCCAGGGGTCGGGAAAGACCCAGTACTTC
TRBJ2-3 | once | TRBV29-1 | TRBD2 | 14 | CSARTSGRTDTQYF | TGCAGCGCCCGGACTAGCGGGAGGACAGATACGCAGTATTTT
TRBJ2-1 | - | TRBV20-1 | TRBD2 | 13 | CSASTGGYNEQFF | TGCAGTGCTAGTACGGGGGGATACAATGAGCAGTTCTTC
TRBJ2-1 | - | TRBV7-8 | TRBD2 | 16 | CASSLGLAGARSEQFF | TGTGCCAGCAGCTTAGGACTAGCGGGAGCGCGGAGTGAGCAGTTCTTC
TRBJ1-5 | - | TRBV27 | TRBD1 | 14 | CASSPGQGPQPQHF | TGTGCCAGCAGTCCGGGACAGGGTCCTCAGCCCCAGCATTTT
TRBJ1-5 | - | TRBV5-1 | TRBD1 | 14 | CASSLGQGDQPQHF | TGCGCCAGCAGCCTCGGACAGGGGGATCAGCCCCAGCATTTT
TRBJ2-2 | - | TRBV7-8 | TRBD2 | 15 | CASSSGLAGTGELFF | TGTGCCAGCAGCTCGGGACTAGCGGGGACAGGGGAGCTGTTTTTT
TRBJ2-7 | - | TRBV5-1 | TRBD1 | 13 | CASSWDRSYEQYF | TGCGCCAGCAGCTGGGACAGATCCTACGAGCAGTACTTC
TRBJ1-2 | - | TRBV19 | - | 16 | CASSPSGLMSMGGYTF | TGTGCCAGTAGTCCCTCGGGACTGATGTCTATGGGTGGCTACACCTTC
TRBJ1-2 | - | TRBV24-1 | - | 11 | CATSDFRQNLF | TGTGCCACCAGTGATTTTAGACAGAATCTCTTC
TRBJ2-2 | - | TRBV28 | TRBD2 | 13 | CASRGSNTGELFF | TGTGCCAGCCGCGGGAGCAACACCGGGGAGCTGTTTTTT
TRBJ2-5 | - | TRBV10-2 | - | 13 | CASRGGDGETQYF | TGCGCCAGTCGAGGGGGGGATGGGGAGACCCAGTACTTC
TRBJ2-7 | - | TRBV24-1 | - | 13 | CATSVDGTGEQYF | TGTGCCACCAGTGTGGATGGGACTGGCGAGCAGTACTTC
TRBJ1-1 | few | TRBV2 | - | 15 | CASTTSQGMNTEAFF | TGTGCCAGCACTACCTCCCAGGGGATGAACACTGAAGCTTTCTTT